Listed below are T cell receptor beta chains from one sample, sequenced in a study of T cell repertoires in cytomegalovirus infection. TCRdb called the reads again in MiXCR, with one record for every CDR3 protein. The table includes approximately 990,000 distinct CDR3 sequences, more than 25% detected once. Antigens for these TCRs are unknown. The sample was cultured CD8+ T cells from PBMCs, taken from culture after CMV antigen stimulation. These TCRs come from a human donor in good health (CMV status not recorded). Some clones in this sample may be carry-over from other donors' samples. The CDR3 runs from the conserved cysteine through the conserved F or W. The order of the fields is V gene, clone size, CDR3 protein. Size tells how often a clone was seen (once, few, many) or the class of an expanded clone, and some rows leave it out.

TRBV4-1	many	CASSQDRGPGELFF
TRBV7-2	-	CEEGGAGELFF
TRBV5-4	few	CASSYPPNEKLFF
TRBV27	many	CASSLRQGDNEQFF
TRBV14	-	CASSQEGLHTQYF
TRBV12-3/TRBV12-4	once	CASSPPRDRTATNEKLFF
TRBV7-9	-	CASSLGHRGRDTQYF
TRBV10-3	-	CAISEPPGENTEAFF
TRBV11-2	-	CASSSGAFYNEQFF
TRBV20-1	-	CSARDKEQNNSPLHF
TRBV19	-	CASQTGRKEKLFF